This TCR beta chain emerged from a study of human T cells and chemical hapten exposure. A few counts support this clonotype. TCRdb independently ran MiXCR on the RACE reads; one entry per CDR3 protein. The sample has roughly 380,000 distinct CDR3 sequences; around 5.5% are singletons. The time point: pre-sensitization, week 0. The treatment: therapeutic diphenylcyclopropenone sensitization with weekly scalp DPC. CDR1 LGHNA and CDR2 YSLEER come from the germline V gene. The germline V and J ends were trimmed by 0 bases and 2 bases, with 11 bases remaining between them. The CDR3 contains 16 residues. This clonotype was sampled from a woman between 50 and 59 years old with alopecia areata. Some clones in this sample may be carry-over from other donors' samples. The source was whole blood, collected in connection with sensitization to the hapten diphenylcyclopropenone (DPC). The chain couples TRBV4-3 to TRBJ1-3; D unresolved. CDR3 sequence reads: CASSQDAGVAGNTIYF. CDR3 nucleotide sequence: TGCGCCAGCAGCCAAGATGCCGGGGTAGCTGGAAACACCATATATTTT.